Listed here are 10 T cell receptor beta chains from one sample, sequenced in a study of T cell changes during pregnancy in multiple sclerosis. The table came from immunoSEQ multiplex PCR; TCRdb's copy has only in-frame clones and leaves some out. The table lists 50,000 or so clones, roughly 90% of them singletons, with 0.45% to 0.65% in the top ten. The material was CD4+ T cells from peripheral blood mononuclear cells, obtained after pregnancy. The receptors stem from a female donor with multiple sclerosis, enrolled in a pregnancy study.

This chain connects TRBV29-1 to TRBJ2-3; 10 bases map to TRBD2. J gave up 2 bases and V 6 bases, and 5 bases lay outside the gene matches. This CDR3 comprises 14 residues. Germline V gene data show CDR1 as SQVTM and CDR2 as ANQGSEA. CDR3 nucleotide sequence: TGCAGCGTCCCACTAGCGGGACCCACAGATACGCAGTATTTT. It codes for CSVPLAGPTDTQYF.

The J gene is TRBJ1-4, the V gene TRBV19; 9 nucleotides match TRBD1. The CDR3 is made up of 15 amino acids. The trim removed 6 bases at V and 4 bases at J, leaving 6 bases unmatched. Germline-derived CDR1 and CDR2 are LNHDA and SQIVND (reference sequence). The CDR3 here is CASRRTGAHNEKLFF. Written as DNA, the CDR3 is TGTGCCAGTAGACGGACAGGGGCTCATAATGAAAAACTGTTTTTT.

The chain joins TRBV18 to TRBJ1-5; possibly TRBD1 for D (6 bases). The CDR3 has 12 amino acids. V dropped 3 bases and J dropped 7 bases, with 7 bases sitting between them. Germline V gene lookup returns CDR1 KGHSH and CDR2 LQKENI. In nucleotides, the CDR3 is TGTGCCAGCTCACCGAGGGGGCAGCCCCAGCATTTT. Translation: CASSPRGQPQHF.

This clone was observed once. The chain couples TRBV19 to TRBJ2-5; TRBD1 aligns across 11 bases. The end of the DNA aligns better with TRBJ2-7, so the J call may be wrong. Per germline, CDR1 LNHDA and CDR2 SQIVND (reference sequence). The CDR3 contains 14 residues. The CDR3 sequence is CASSMDRGPYEQYF. The DNA of the CDR3 is TGTGCCAGTAGTATGGACAGGGGGCCCTACGAGCAGTACTTC.

This CDR3 is CASRLTGVAGEQYF. The CDR3 nucleotides read TGTGCCAGCAGACTGACAGGGGTTGCTGGCGAGCAGTACTTC. The rearrangement links TRBV28 to TRBJ2-7; 8 bases fit TRBD1. The J segment lost 6 bases and the V segment lost 6 bases, leaving 10 bases of the junction unmatched. The CDR3 is made up of 14 amino acids. Germline V CDR1 and CDR2: MDHEN, SYDVKM.

This chain uses TRBV2 with TRBJ2-7, with D perhaps matching TRBD1 (6 bases). V lost 10 bases to trimming and J lost 3 bases, with 16 bases between them. Germline V lookup: CDR1 SNHLY, CDR2 FYNNEI. This CDR3 spans 13 amino acids. The CDR3 DNA follows: TGTGCCACCACCCGACAGGCGAACTACGAGCAGTACTTC. This translates into CATTRQANYEQYF.

This clone is labeled medium-sized. The V gene is TRBV7-6, the J gene TRBJ2-7; 8 positions agree with TRBD1. Trimming removed 3 bases from V and 7 bases from J; junction bases left unmatched: 11. CDR1 is SGHVS and CDR2 is FNYEAQ in the germline V gene. This CDR3 has 15 amino acids. CDR3 residues: CASSFRQGSGVEQYF. CDR3 in DNA: TGTGCCAGCAGCTTTAGACAGGGGTCGGGAGTGGAGCAGTACTTC.

The chain combines TRBV5-4 with TRBJ1-2, with 9 positions matching TRBD1. From germline, CDR1 is SGHNT and CDR2 YYREEE (reference sequence). The CDR3 is 15 residues long. V gave up 5 bases and J gave up 5 bases; unmatched junction bases: 10. The CDR3 DNA follows: TGTGCCAGCAGATCCGGGACAGGGAGTGGTTATGGCTACACCTTC. Translation: CASRSGTGSGYGYTF.

The CDR3 bases are TGCGCCAGCAGCTTGGGACAACCTCAAGAGACCCAGTACTTC. Its protein is CASSLGQPQETQYF. The rearrangement joins TRBV5-1 to TRBJ2-5; no reliable D call. Germline V lookup: CDR1 SGHRS, CDR2 YFSETQ. Trimming took 0 bases from V and 2 from J, leaving 8 bases between them. The CDR3 is made up of 14 amino acids.

The rearrangement joins TRBV9 to TRBJ2-1; 8 positions agree with TRBD2. This CDR3 comprises 14 residues. Germline V gene sequence: CDR1 SGDLS, CDR2 YYNGEE. Germline trimming cut 9 bases from V and 3 bases from J; bases unmatched to any gene: 8. The CDR3 spells CATSSGSGYNEQFF. The DNA of the CDR3 is TGTGCCACCTCAAGCGGGAGCGGCTACAATGAGCAGTTCTTC.